This TCR beta chain was observed in a study of cytomegalovirus exposure and HLA in healthy donors. Germline V gene sequence: CDR1 SGHAT, CDR2 FQDESV (reference sequence). The CDR3 is 15 residues long. Unmatched junction bases numbered 7, after V lost 5 bases and J lost 2 bases. Note on this clone: Its antigen is as yet unknown.

Study results and limitations: A missense variant in DCLRE1C was later tied to TCR beta V- and J-gene trimming.

PCR was performed using 60 Vbeta and 13 Jbeta primers. Clones were sequenced by immunoSEQ multiplex PCR, and TCRdb holds only the in-frame ones, with some missing. The table records about 110,000 clones, about 80% of them present only once. This rearrangement joins TRBV11-1 to TRBJ2-3; 7 bases fit TRBD2. This sequence was found in a woman aged 50 to 65 in good health and CMV-seropositive. The sequenced material came from PBMCs. The CDR3 sequence: CASSLGGTHTDTQYF. In DNA, the CDR3 is TGTGCCAGCAGCCTCGGGGGGACCCACACAGATACGCAGTATTTT.